These 25 T cell receptor beta chains came from one sample sequenced in a study of T cell changes during pregnancy in multiple sclerosis. Clones were read by immunoSEQ multiplex PCR, and TCRdb kept only the in-frame ones, dropping some. Counted here are approximately 60,000 clones, 80% to 95% occurring once; the ten biggest clones make up 5.5% to 8%. Here the sequenced sample was peripheral blood, taken in the third trimester of pregnancy. The receptors were sampled from a female donor in good health, enrolled as a control in a pregnancy study.

V usage is TRBV4-1 and J usage is TRBJ1-1; D possibly corresponds to TRBD1 (5 bases). Trimming stripped 1 base from V and 8 bases from J, with 14 bases between. The CDR3 has 14 amino acids. Per the germline V gene, CDR1 is MGHRA and CDR2 is YSYEKL. CDR3 sequence reads: CASSQGGGTPEAFF. CDR3 in DNA: TGCGCCAGCAGCCAAGGGGGGGGAACACCCGAAGCTTTCTTT.

The CDR3, as DNA: TGTGCCAGCAGTGGCCGAAGGACTAGCGGCACAGATACGCAGTATTTT. Translating it yields CASSGRRTSGTDTQYF. The rearrangement joins TRBV6-1 to TRBJ2-3; TRBD2 matches at 9 bases. V trimming: 4 bases; J trimming: 1 base; junction bases outside the gene matches: 6. The CDR3 loop spans 16 amino acids. Per germline, CDR1 MNHNS and CDR2 SASEGT.

This sequence joins TRBV5-6 and TRBJ1-4; perhaps TRBD1 as D (5 bases). The CDR3 has 14 amino acids. The germline CDR1 and CDR2 sequences are SGHDT and YYEEEE. The germline V and J ends were trimmed by 2 bases and 7 bases, with 12 bases remaining between them. The CDR3 DNA follows: TGTGCCAGCAGCTTTCGGTGGGGGGGTGAAAAACTGTTTTTT. It is translated as CASSFRWGGEKLFF.

The chain employs TRBV30 and TRBJ2-2; D remains unclear. V was clipped by 3 bases and J by 0 bases, with 8 bases between them. The CDR3 loop spans 14 amino acids. Germline-derived CDR1 and CDR2 are GTSNPN and SVGIG (reference sequence). CDR3 nucleotide sequence: TGTGCCTGGAGGGTGCAGGCGAACACCGGGGAGCTGTTTTTT. Amino acids: CAWRVQANTGELFF.

The chain couples TRBV14 to TRBJ2-2, with D possibly TRBD2 on 5 matching bases. V was shortened by 4 bases and J by 4 bases, with 19 bases between the two germline ends. Germline loops: CDR1 SGHDN, CDR2 FVKESK. The CDR3 covers 17 residues. The CDR3 nucleotides read TGTGCCAGCAGCCTGGACCGGACGCCCCGGGGCACCGGGGAGCTGTTTTTT. Protein: CASSLDRTPRGTGELFF.

The rearrangement uses TRBV2 and TRBJ1-5, with TRBD1 as a possible D gene (6 bases). CDR3 length equals 14 residues. CDR1 SNHLY and CDR2 FYNNEI come from the germline V gene. Trimming removed 7 bases from V and 0 bases from J, with 10 bases in between. The DNA for the CDR3 is TGTGCCAGCACCGGACAGTATAGCAATCAGCCCCAGCATTTT. Its protein is CASTGQYSNQPQHF.

This chain links TRBV7-9 with TRBJ1-1, with unresolved D. In germline, CDR1 is SEHNR, CDR2 FQNEAQ (reference sequence). Between the trimmed V and J ends, which lost 4 bases and 0 bases, there was a span of 9 bases. The CDR3 has 14 amino acids. CDR3 sequence (DNA): TGTGCCAGCAGCTCCCGACACTTGAACACTGAAGCTTTCTTT. The encoded protein is CASSSRHLNTEAFF.

V and J are TRBV5-5 and TRBJ2-7, with D perhaps matching TRBD2 (6 bases). V lost 4 bases to trimming and J lost 3 bases, with 17 bases between them. CDR3 length: 15 residues. Per germline, CDR1 SGHKS and CDR2 YYEKEE (reference sequence). This CDR3 is CASSATGGKSYEQYF. CDR3 DNA: TGTGCCAGCAGCGCGACCGGCGGGAAGAGCTACGAGCAGTACTTC. The entire variable domain, with the rest obtained from reference TRBV5-5 and TRBJ2-7, is as follows: DAGVTQSPTHLIKTRGQQVTLRCSPISGHKSVSWYQQVLGQGPQFIFQYYEKEERGRGNFPDRFSARQFPNYSSELNVNALLLGDSALYLCASSATGGKSYEQYFGPGTRLTVT.

This clone is a singleton in its sample. The CDR3 DNA is TGTGCCAGTCGACCGACTGGAGTAGCGGGTTACAATGAGCAGTTCTTC. Amino acid sequence: CASRPTGVAGYNEQFF. The chain combines TRBV19 with TRBJ2-1; 7 nucleotides agree with TRBD2. This CDR3 has 16 residues. The germline CDR1 and CDR2 sequences are LNHDA and SQIVND (reference sequence). V gave up 8 bases and J gave up 4 bases; unmatched junction bases: 14.

In this sample, this clone turned up once. This sequence joins TRBV9 and TRBJ2-2, with 12 bases that match TRBD1. Germline V gene lookup returns CDR1 SGDLS and CDR2 YYNGEE. V dropped 3 bases and J dropped 13; count of bases not matched to a gene: 19. This CDR3 has 18 amino acids. CDR3 protein: CASSDGTGGADIGPWLFF. The CDR3 DNA follows: TGTGCCAGCAGCGACGGGACAGGGGGCGCCGACATCGGCCCCTGGCTGTTTTTT.

The chain is built from TRBV5-4 and TRBJ1-3, with D tentatively TRBD1 (5 bases). V lost 9 bases and J lost 0, with 19 bases in between. CDR3 size: 16 residues. CDR1 is SGHNT, CDR2 YYREEE, per germline (reference sequence). In DNA form, the CDR3 reads TGTGCCACAGCACAGGACATCATTAACTCTGGAAACACCATATATTTT. Protein product: CATAQDIINSGNTIYF.

This clone was counted a single time. The genes are TRBV9 and TRBJ2-5; 7 bases line up with TRBD1. After removal of 3 bases from V and 4 bases from J, the junction contained 6 bases not matched to a gene. CDR3 length: 14 amino acids. Germline-derived CDR1 and CDR2 are SGDLS and YYNGEE. For the CDR3, the DNA is TGTGCCAGCAGCGAGGCAGGGGGTGGAGAGACCCAGTACTTC. As protein: CASSEAGGGETQYF.

The rearrangement links TRBV30 to TRBJ2-5; TRBD2 agrees at 14 bases. Germline-derived CDR1 and CDR2 are GTSNPN and SVGIG (reference sequence). V lost 0 bases, J lost 5 bases, and 2 bases stayed unmatched. The CDR3 totals 15 residues. CDR3 residues: CAWSVGTSGSETQYF. The CDR3 nucleotides read TGTGCCTGGAGTGTGGGGACTAGCGGGAGTGAGACCCAGTACTTC.

The chain combines TRBV6-5 with TRBJ1-1; 7 bases map to TRBD1. V was pared by 6 bases and J by 0 bases, with 7 bases of the junction left unmatched. The CDR3 length is 15 residues. From germline, CDR1 is MNHEY and CDR2 SVGAGI. The CDR3 reads CASRRTGFMNTEAFF. The CDR3 coding sequence is TGTGCCAGCAGACGGACAGGATTTATGAACACTGAAGCTTTCTTT.

This clone was detected only a few times. The chain links TRBV20-1 to TRBJ1-1; 7 bases line up with TRBD1. The CDR3 sequence is 10 residues long. The V segment lost 5 bases and the J segment 8 bases; nucleotides outside the gene matches: 2. Germline-derived CDR1 and CDR2 are DFQATT and SNEGSKA (reference sequence). The CDR3 DNA reads as TGCAGTGCTCAGGGGGTAGAAGCTTTCTTT. It specifies CSAQGVEAFF.

The chain couples TRBV7-2 to TRBJ2-5; a possible D gene is TRBD2 (6 bases). CDR1 is SGHTA, CDR2 FQGNSA, per germline. The germline V and J ends were trimmed by 2 bases and 5 bases, with 21 bases remaining between them. This CDR3 spans 17 amino acids. The CDR3 nucleotides read TGTGCCAGCAGCTTAAGGCCGACAAGGACCGCGGGGGAGACCCAGTACTTC. Amino acid sequence: CASSLRPTRTAGETQYF.

The chain is built from TRBV7-8 and TRBJ2-1; a possible D gene is TRBD2 (7 bases). Germline V gene lookup returns CDR1 SGHVS and CDR2 FQNEAQ. Trimming pared 7 bases from V and 6 bases from J, leaving 19 bases between. The CDR3 contains 15 residues. DNA of the CDR3: TGTGCCAGCACTTTTAGTGGGGGGGCCGTCAATGAGCAGTTCTTC. Amino acid sequence: CASTFSGGAVNEQFF. The full variable domain, rest sourced from reference TRBV7-8 and TRBJ2-1, is GAGVSQSPRYKVAKRGQDVALRCDPISGHVSLFWYQQALGQGPEFLTYFQNEAQLDKSGLPSDRFFAERPEGSVSTLKIQRTQQEDSAVYLCASTFSGGAVNEQFFGPGTRLTVL.

The chain recombines TRBV21-1 with TRBJ2-2; the table calls TRBD2, which could not be checked here. TRBV21-1 is a recognized pseudogene. The CDR3 has 16 residues. The CDR3 sequence is CASVASGRSYTGELFF. The CDR3 DNA reads as TGTGCCAGTGTAGCTAGCGGGAGGTCTTACACCGGGGAGCTGTTTTTT.

The chain links TRBV9 to TRBJ1-3; D unclear. The CDR3 sequence is 16 residues long. The V gene's germline CDR1 is SGDLS and CDR2 YYNGEE. Between the trimmed V and J ends, which lost 2 bases and 0 bases, there was a span of 12 bases. The CDR3 protein is CASSVRGSGSGNTIYF. CDR3 DNA sequence: TGTGCCAGCAGCGTTCGAGGGAGTGGCTCTGGAAACACCATATATTTT.

The V gene is TRBV7-9, the J gene TRBJ2-7; TRBD1 matches 9 bases. Trimming at V came to 5 bases and at J to 4 bases, leaving 6 bases not matched to a gene. The CDR3 extends over 14 amino acids. Germline values: CDR1 SEHNR, CDR2 FQNEAQ (reference sequence). The CDR3 sequence: CASSRGQGTYEQYF. CDR3 in DNA: TGTGCCAGCAGCCGGGGACAGGGAACGTACGAGCAGTACTTC.

The genes are TRBV4-3 and TRBJ1-1; TRBD1 is a possible D gene (5 bases). This CDR3 is built from 14 residues. Germline CDR1 LGHNA, CDR2 YSLEER. V lost 3 bases to trimming and J lost 1 base, with 9 bases between them. This CDR3 is CASSQVTGNTEAFF. For the CDR3, the DNA is TGCGCCAGCAGCCAGGTCACAGGGAACACTGAAGCTTTCTTT.

The chain carries TRBV7-2 and TRBJ2-5, with 7 positions matching TRBD2. The CDR3 sequence is 14 residues long. The junction had 4 bases not matched to a gene; V was cut back by 1 base and J by 5 bases. In germline, CDR1 is SGHTA, CDR2 FQGNSA. The CDR3 DNA follows: TGTGCCAGCAGCTTAGTCGGGGGAGGGGAGACCCAGTACTTC. The encoded protein is CASSLVGGGETQYF.

The genes are TRBV4-1 and TRBJ2-3; 8 nucleotides match TRBD1. With V trimmed by 4 bases and J by 2 bases, 11 bases remained unmatched. The germline gives CDR1 MGHRA, CDR2 YSYEKL. This CDR3 has 17 amino acids. CDR3 DNA sequence: TGCGCCAGCAGCCGGCCCCCCGGACAGGGAAACACAGATACGCAGTATTTT. As protein: CASSRPPGQGNTDTQYF.

The chain uses TRBV2 and TRBJ2-1; D is unclear. Germline V gene data show CDR1 as SNHLY and CDR2 as FYNNEI. The CDR3 consists of 15 residues. V was cut by 1 base and J by 0 bases, with 7 bases left in between. The CDR3 coding sequence is TGTGCCAGCAGTGAAGACAGTACCTCCTACAATGAGCAGTTCTTC. This gives the protein CASSEDSTSYNEQFF.

The table lists this clone with a few counts. V gene TRBV19 combines with J gene TRBJ1-1, with a weak D call TRBD1 (5 bases). CDR3 length: 12 amino acids. With 9 bases removed from V and 1 base from J, the gap between germline ends came to 9 bases. Germline values: CDR1 LNHDA, CDR2 SQIVND (reference sequence). DNA for the CDR3: TGTGCCAGCCTTACAGGGAACACTGAAGCTTTCTTT. It codes for CASLTGNTEAFF. The full variable domain, with the rest looked up from reference TRBV19 and TRBJ1-1, is DGGITQSPKYLFRKEGQNVTLSCEQNLNHDAMYWYRQDPGQGLRLIYYSQIVNDFQKGDIAEGYSVSREKKESFPLTVTSAQKNPTAFYLCASLTGNTEAFFGQGTRLTVV.